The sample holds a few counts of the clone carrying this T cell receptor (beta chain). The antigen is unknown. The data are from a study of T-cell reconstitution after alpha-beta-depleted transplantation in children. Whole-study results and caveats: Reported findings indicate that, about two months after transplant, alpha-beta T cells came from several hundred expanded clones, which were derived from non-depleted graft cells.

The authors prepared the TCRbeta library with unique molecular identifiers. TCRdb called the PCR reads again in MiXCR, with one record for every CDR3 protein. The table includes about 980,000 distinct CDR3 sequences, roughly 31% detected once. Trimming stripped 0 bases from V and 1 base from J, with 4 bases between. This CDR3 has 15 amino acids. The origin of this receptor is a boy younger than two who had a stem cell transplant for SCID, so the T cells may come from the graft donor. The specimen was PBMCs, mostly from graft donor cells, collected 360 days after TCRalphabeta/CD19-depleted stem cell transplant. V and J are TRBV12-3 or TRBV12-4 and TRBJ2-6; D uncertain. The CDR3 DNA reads TGTGCCAGCAGTTTAGCTGAATCTGGGGCCAACGTCCTGACTTTC. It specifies CASSLAESGANVLTF.